The source of this TCR beta chain is a study of T-cell memory formation after mild COVID-19 (dated by TCRdb to about 2021). Regarding the research as a whole: TCR sequence clusters from the two donors were largely donor specific. Two young, previously healthy adult volunteers, one female and one male, were included in the cohort. T-cell clones expanding and contracting after mild COVID-19 in a couple of donors were tracked by longitudinal TCRalpha and TCRbeta repertoire sequencing.

The CDR3 spans 15 residues, from the cysteine through the phenylalanine. Only CDR3 DNA is held: 45 bases, read in frame from base 1. CDR1 and CDR2 are read off the germline V gene (reference sequence) as SGHKS and YYEKEE. V is shortened by 0 bases, J by 7 bases, and the region joining them spans 16 bases. Ficoll-Paque density gradient centrifugation was used to isolate PBMCs. Beyond this particular receptor, the publication reports: Some responding clones were detected in pre-infection memory, suggesting pre-existing cross-reactive memory T cells joined the SARS-CoV-2 response. Contracting CD4+ clones were found mainly in CM and EM memory subsets, while CD8+ clones were enriched in EMRA. From day 15 to 85, contracting clones showed balanced CD4/CD8 phenotypes, whereas a second wave of clones that expanded from day 15 to 37 leaned towards CD4+. Only two mild cases were covered by the study, and larger cohorts that include severe cases with pre-infection samples were considered necessary. SARS-CoV-2 specificity of the second-wave clones peaking on day 37 was not confirmed.

Sequenced using an Illumina NovaSeq 6000. TCRalpha and TCRbeta cDNA libraries were constructed by 5'RACE with constant-segment primers, with sample barcodes and unique molecular identifiers being introduced. Trizol reagent was used to extract RNA from every sample. Library amplification was performed in two PCR steps, and a second sample barcode and Illumina TruSeq adapters were introduced in the second step. Sequencing of libraries was performed on an Illumina NovaSeq with 2 x 150 bp paired-end reads. On the authors' methods: Reads were demultiplexed and collapsed into UMI-guided consensus sequences with migec v1.2.7. With mixcr v2.1.11, UMI consensuses were aligned to TRA and TRB V and J templates and assembled into clonotypes. A clonotype was counted as expanded or contracted only when both edgeR and NoisET called the clonotype significant, with the noise models trained on biological replicates. For edgeR calls, the thresholds were a false discovery rate-adjusted p below 0.01 and a log2 fold-change of 1. PCA with hierarchical clustering of max-normalized trajectories of the 1000 most abundant clonotypes was used as exploratory dynamics analysis. The CD4 or CD8 phenotype of responding clones was assigned using the separately sequenced CD4+ and CD8+ repertoires. The public reads were reprocessed in TCRdb via fastp at Q25 and MiXCR, keeping in-frame beta chains. Entries that share a CDR3 protein sequence are merged under the most common genes and DNA. These V and J calls originate from TCRdb's pipeline instead of the authors' own analysis. The sample profile shows 150,000 or so distinct CDR3 sequences; 31% of them were found once. Of the sample, 12% falls within the top ten clones.

A remark on this clonotype: It lacks a known antigen. The sample holds no much larger clone one base away, and base qualities are not on file.

The source is an adult woman who had mild COVID-19 (a few samples of this study predate the infection). The sample titles of this study are shuffled in the database, so cell type and time point are left out; the donor was told from shared clones. The sample consisted of PBMCs or a T cell subset sorted from them (not recorded which). The V gene is TRBV5-5 and the J gene is TRBJ1-2; the D gene identity is not certain. The sequence in DNA is TGTGCCAGCAGCTTGGATGCCCCCTACGTCCGTGGCTACACCTTC. Translated, it gives CASSLDAPYVRGYTF. With the portions outside the CDR3 filled from the reference TRBV5-5 and TRBJ1-2 genes, the complete variable region becomes DAGVTQSPTHLIKTRGQQVTLRCSPISGHKSVSWYQQVLGQGPQFIFQYYEKEERGRGNFPDRFSARQFPNYSSELNVNALLLGDSALYLCASSLDAPYVRGYTFGSGTRLTVV.